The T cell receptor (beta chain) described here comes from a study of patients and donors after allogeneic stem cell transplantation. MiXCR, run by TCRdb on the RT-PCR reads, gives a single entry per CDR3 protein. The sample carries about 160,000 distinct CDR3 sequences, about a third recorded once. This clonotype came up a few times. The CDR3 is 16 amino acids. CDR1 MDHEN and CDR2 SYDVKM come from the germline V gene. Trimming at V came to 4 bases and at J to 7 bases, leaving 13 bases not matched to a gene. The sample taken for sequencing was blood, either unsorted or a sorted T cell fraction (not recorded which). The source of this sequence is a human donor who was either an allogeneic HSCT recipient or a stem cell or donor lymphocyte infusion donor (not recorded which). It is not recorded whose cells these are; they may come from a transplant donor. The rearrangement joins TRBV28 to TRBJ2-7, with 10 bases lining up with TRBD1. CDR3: CASSSIGTGVREEQYV. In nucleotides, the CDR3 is TGTGCCAGCAGTTCCATTGGGACAGGGGTCCGGGAGGAGCAGTACGTC.